This is a list of T cell receptor beta chains from one sample in a study of human T cells and chemical hapten exposure. One entry per CDR3 protein, called by TCRdb with MiXCR from the RACE reads. The sample lists some 90,000 distinct CDR3 sequences, about an eighth occurring once. The sample consisted of whole blood, taken in connection with sensitization to the hapten diphenylcyclopropenone (DPC). These receptors all come from a woman between 35 and 50 years old with alopecia areata. Some clones in this sample may be carry-over from other donors' samples. Each CDR3 is given with its conserved first and last residue. A D gene is named only where the DNA matches it firmly. Only part of the rows carry a size: once, few, many, or a class if the clone is expanded.

>TRBV29-1|.|TRBJ2-1|TRBD2
CSVEPSGRINEQFF
TGCAGCGTGGAACCTAGCGGGAGGATAAATGAGCAGTTCTTC
>TRBV27|many|TRBJ1-1|.
CATRPQGPTEAFF
TGTGCCACCAGGCCTCAGGGCCCCACTGAAGCTTTCTTT
>TRBV18|many|TRBJ2-7|.
CASSPIGYEQYF
TGTGCCAGCTCACCAATTGGCTACGAGCAGTACTTC
>TRBV28|few|TRBJ2-7|TRBD1
CASSSNGQGAREQYF
TGTGCCAGCAGTTCCAACGGACAGGGGGCGCGTGAGCAGTACTTC
>TRBV27|few|TRBJ1-6|.
CASSFLSGGLNSPLHF
TGTGCCAGCAGTTTCCTTAGCGGGGGTCTAAATTCACCCCTCCACTTT
>TRBV2|.|TRBJ2-2|TRBD1
CASRGTGRNTGELFF
TGTGCCAGCAGGGGGACAGGGAGGAACACCGGGGAGCTGTTTTTT
>TRBV20-1|.|TRBJ2-7|TRBD2
CSAGGRNEQYF
TGCAGTGCGGGCGGGAGGAACGAGCAGTACTTC
>TRBV29-1|few|TRBJ2-5|TRBD2
CSAAGGPRETQYF
TGCAGCGCCGCGGGAGGCCCCCGGGAGACCCAGTACTTC
>TRBV7-9|many|TRBJ2-7|.
CASSPEEKTYEQYF
TGTGCCAGCAGCCCTGAGGAGAAGACCTACGAGCAGTACTTC
>TRBV4-2|many|TRBJ2-7|TRBD2
CASSPPSGTYSYEQYF
TGTGCCAGCAGCCCACCTAGCGGTACGTACTCCTACGAGCAGTACTTC
>TRBV6-1|few|TRBJ2-4|.
CASSDEIIQYF
TGTGCCAGCAGTGACGAGATTATTCAGTACTTC
>TRBV12-3/TRBV12-4|.|TRBJ2-1|.
CASSPPPGLNEQFF
TGTGCCAGCAGTCCACCCCCCGGACTCAATGAGCAGTTCTTC
>TRBV11-2|.|TRBJ2-1|.
CASSQIYEQFF
TGTGCCAGCAGTCAAATCTATGAGCAGTTCTTC
>TRBV7-2|.|TRBJ2-2|.
CASSPLYRELFF
TGTGCCAGCAGCCCCCTATACAGGGAGCTGTTTTTT
>TRBV7-2|.|TRBJ2-7|TRBD1
CASSSPPQGVSYEQYF
TGTGCCAGCAGTTCCCCCCCCCAGGGGGTGTCCTACGAGCAGTACTTC
>TRBV4-3|few|TRBJ2-7|TRBD1
CASSRDSGSGEQYF
TGCGCCAGCAGCCGGGACAGCGGATCAGGGGAGCAGTACTTC
>TRBV7-2|few|TRBJ2-7|.
CASSRLKLYEQYF
TGTGCCAGCAGCCGCTTAAAGCTTTACGAGCAGTACTTC
>TRBV5-4|few|TRBJ2-1|TRBD2
CASSFRLAGNSYNEQFF
TGTGCCAGCAGCTTCCGACTAGCGGGGAACTCCTACAATGAGCAGTTCTTC
>TRBV7-2|.|TRBJ2-5|.
CASSLGLHQETQYF
TGTGCCAGCAGCCTGGGACTCCACCAAGAGACCCAGTACTTC
>TRBV19|.|TRBJ2-1|TRBD2
CASSIELKLAGANEQFF
TGTGCCAGTAGTATTGAACTGAAACTAGCGGGAGCCAATGAGCAGTTCTTC
>TRBV3-1|many|TRBJ1-6|.
CASSQGDSYNSPLHF
TGTGCCAGCAGCCAGGGGGACTCCTATAATTCACCCCTCCACTTT
>TRBV12-3/TRBV12-4|many|TRBJ1-1|.
CASRPRWGVTEAFF
TGTGCCAGCAGACCCCGGTGGGGGGTCACTGAAGCTTTCTTT
>TRBV20-1|.|TRBJ2-1|TRBD2
CSATTSGRAGDEQFF
TGCAGTGCCACCACTAGCGGGAGGGCCGGAGATGAGCAGTTCTTC
>TRBV29-1|.|TRBJ2-1|.
CSVDGGFTHNEQFF
TGCAGCGTTGATGGTGGGTTTACCCACAATGAGCAGTTCTTC
>TRBV10-3|many|TRBJ1-6|TRBD1
CAIRQGDPASPLHF
TGTGCCATCAGGCAGGGGGATCCGGCGTCACCCCTCCACTTT
>TRBV2|.|TRBJ2-2|.
CASSRDSWNTGELFF
TGTGCCAGCAGTCGGGACTCCTGGAACACCGGGGAGCTGTTTTTT
>TRBV25-1|few|TRBJ1-6|TRBD1
CASSARTGFGSPLHF
TGTGCCAGCAGTGCCCGGACAGGGTTTGGCTCACCCCTCCACTTT
>TRBV12-3/TRBV12-4|.|TRBJ2-1|.
CASSLALATNGQFF
TGTGCCAGCAGTTTAGCGCTTGCTACCAATGGGCAGTTCTTC
>TRBV6-1|few|TRBJ2-7|.
CASSPRAGRGGEQYF
TGTGCCAGCAGCCCCAGAGCAGGACGTGGGGGCGAGCAGTACTTC
>TRBV6-2/TRBV6-3|few|TRBJ2-3|.
CASSPDRLSTDTQYF
TGTGCCAGCAGTCCGGACCGCCTTAGCACAGATACGCAGTATTTT
>TRBV11-2|many|TRBJ2-7|.
CASSSLSGGPSEQYF
TGTGCCAGCAGCTCACTTTCGGGGGGCCCGAGCGAGCAGTACTTC
>TRBV5-5|many|TRBJ2-3|TRBD2
CASSYAGDDTQYF
TGTGCCAGCAGCTACGCGGGAGACGATACGCAGTATTTT
>TRBV6-2/TRBV6-3|once|TRBJ2-1|TRBD2
CASRINTSGRLNEQFF
TGTGCCAGCAGGATAAATACTAGCGGCAGGCTGAATGAGCAGTTCTTC
>TRBV12-3/TRBV12-4|many|TRBJ1-1|.
CASSLLTQSEAFF
TGTGCCAGCAGTTTATTAACCCAGTCGGAAGCTTTCTTT
>TRBV12-3/TRBV12-4|.|TRBJ2-2|.
CASSLSRGQANTGELFF
TGTGCCAGCAGTCTCTCGAGGGGACAAGCGAACACCGGGGAGCTGTTTTTT
>TRBV6-1|many|TRBJ2-7|.
CASTSSSYEQYF
TGTGCCAGCACGTCCAGCTCCTACGAGCAGTACTTC
>TRBV30|many|TRBJ2-2|.
CAWSVRGSDTGELFF
TGTGCCTGGAGTGTACGAGGGTCTGACACCGGGGAGCTGTTTTTT
>TRBV20-1|many|TRBJ2-1|.
CSARGARENYNEQFF
TGCAGTGCTAGGGGAGCCAGGGAGAACTACAATGAGCAGTTCTTC
>TRBV7-2|.|TRBJ1-4|.
CASSRGRLEKLFF
TGTGCCAGCAGTAGGGGACGGCTTGAAAAACTGTTTTTT
>TRBV7-9|.|TRBJ1-5|.
CASSSNGGVHQPQHF
TGTGCCAGCAGCTCAAACGGGGGGGTCCATCAGCCCCAGCATTTT
>TRBV7-6|many|TRBJ1-5|.
CASSRGKGGSNQPQHF
TGTGCCAGCAGCCGCGGGAAGGGAGGGAGCAATCAGCCCCAGCATTTT
>TRBV7-2|.|TRBJ2-5|TRBD2
CASSLGVSGSGETQYF
TGTGCCAGCAGCTTAGGTGTTAGCGGGAGCGGGGAGACCCAGTACTTC
>TRBV7-2|many|TRBJ2-1|TRBD2
CASSLARLAGGPSANNEQFF
TGTGCCAGCAGCTTAGCGCGACTAGCGGGAGGGCCTTCGGCCAACAATGAGCAGTTCTTC
>TRBV27|few|TRBJ1-2|TRBD1
CASSLWGQGPDYGYTF
TGTGCCAGCAGTTTATGGGGACAGGGACCGGACTATGGCTACACCTTC